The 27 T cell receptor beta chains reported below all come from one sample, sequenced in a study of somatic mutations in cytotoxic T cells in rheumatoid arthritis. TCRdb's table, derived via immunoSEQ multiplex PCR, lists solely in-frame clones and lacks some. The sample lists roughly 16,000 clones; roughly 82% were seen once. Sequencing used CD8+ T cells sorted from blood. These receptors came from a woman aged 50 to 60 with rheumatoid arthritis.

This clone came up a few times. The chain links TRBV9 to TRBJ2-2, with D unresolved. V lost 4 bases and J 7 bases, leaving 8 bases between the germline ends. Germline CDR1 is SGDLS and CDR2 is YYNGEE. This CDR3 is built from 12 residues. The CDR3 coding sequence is TGTGCCAGCAGCCCCGAAGGCGGGGAGCTGTTTTTT. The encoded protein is CASSPEGGELFF.

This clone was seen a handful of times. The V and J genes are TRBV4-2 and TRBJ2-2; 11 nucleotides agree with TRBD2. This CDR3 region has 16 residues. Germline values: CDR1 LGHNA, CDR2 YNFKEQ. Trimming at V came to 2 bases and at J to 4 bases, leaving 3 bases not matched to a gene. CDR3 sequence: CASSQILAGATGELFF. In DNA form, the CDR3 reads TGTGCCAGCAGCCAAATACTAGCGGGGGCCACCGGGGAGCTGTTTTTT.

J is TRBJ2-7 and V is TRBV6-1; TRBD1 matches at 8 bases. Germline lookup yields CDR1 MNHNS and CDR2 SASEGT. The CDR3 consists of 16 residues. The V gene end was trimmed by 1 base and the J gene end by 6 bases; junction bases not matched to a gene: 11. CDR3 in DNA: TGTGCCAGCAGTGAAGATCAGGCAGGGGGCAGGGTCGAGCAGTACTTC. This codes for CASSEDQAGGRVEQYF.

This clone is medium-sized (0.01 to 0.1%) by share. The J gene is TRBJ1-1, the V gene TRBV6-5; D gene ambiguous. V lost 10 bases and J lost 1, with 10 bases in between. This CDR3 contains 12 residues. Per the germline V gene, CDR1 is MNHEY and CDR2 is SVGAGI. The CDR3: CATVLGNTEAFF. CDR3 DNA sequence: TGTGCCACCGTTTTAGGGAACACTGAAGCTTTCTTT.

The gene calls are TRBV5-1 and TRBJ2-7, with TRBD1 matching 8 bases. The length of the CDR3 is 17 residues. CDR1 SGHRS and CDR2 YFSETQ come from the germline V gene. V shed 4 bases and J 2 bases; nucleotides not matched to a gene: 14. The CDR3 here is CASSLWADRGIAYEQYF. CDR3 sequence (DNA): TGCGCCAGCAGCCTTTGGGCAGACAGGGGAATCGCCTACGAGCAGTACTTC.

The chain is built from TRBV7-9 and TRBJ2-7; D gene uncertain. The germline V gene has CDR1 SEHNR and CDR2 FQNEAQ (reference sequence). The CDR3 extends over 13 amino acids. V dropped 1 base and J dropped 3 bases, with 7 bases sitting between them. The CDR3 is CASSLEDGYEQYF. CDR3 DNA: TGTGCCAGCAGCTTAGAGGATGGCTACGAGCAGTACTTC. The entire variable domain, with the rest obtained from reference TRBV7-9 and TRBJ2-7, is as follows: DTGVSQNPRHKITKRGQNVTFRCDPISEHNRLYWYRQTLGQGPEFLTYFQNEAQLEKSRLLSDRFSAERPKGSFSTLEIQRTEQGDSAMYLCASSLEDGYEQYFGPGTRLTVT.

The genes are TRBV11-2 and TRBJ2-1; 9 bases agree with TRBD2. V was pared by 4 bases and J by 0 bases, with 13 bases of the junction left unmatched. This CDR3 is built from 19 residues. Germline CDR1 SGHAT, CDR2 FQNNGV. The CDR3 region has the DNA TGTGCCAGCAGCTACCCCACCCGTCCTAGCGGGGACTCCTACAATGAGCAGTTCTTC. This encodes CASSYPTRPSGDSYNEQFF.

This CDR3 is CASSPPGPYEQYF. In DNA, the CDR3 is TGTGCCAGCAGTCCCCCAGGTCCCTACGAGCAGTACTTC. The V gene is TRBV27, the J gene TRBJ2-7; D not resolved. From germline, CDR1 is MNHEY and CDR2 SMNVEV (reference sequence). The CDR3 sequence is 13 residues long. V was trimmed by 5 bases and J by 2 bases, leaving 10 bases between them.

The CDR3 nucleotides are TGTGCGGCAGGTTCGCTCCCAGATACGCAGTATTTT. Protein: CAAGSLPDTQYF. The chain combines TRBV7-9 with TRBJ2-3; D remains ambiguous. The CDR3 is 12 residues long. CDR1 is SEHNR, CDR2 FQNEAQ, per germline (reference sequence).

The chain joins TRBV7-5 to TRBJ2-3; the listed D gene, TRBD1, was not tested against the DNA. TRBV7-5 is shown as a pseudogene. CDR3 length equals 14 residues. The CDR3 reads CVRSHYTGRDTQYF. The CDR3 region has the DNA TGTGTCAGAAGCCATTACACAGGGAGAGATACGCAGTATTTT.

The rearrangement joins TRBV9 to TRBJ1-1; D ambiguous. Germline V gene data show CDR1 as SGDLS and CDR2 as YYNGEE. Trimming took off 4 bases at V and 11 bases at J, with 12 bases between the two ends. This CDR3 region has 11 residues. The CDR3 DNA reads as TGTGCCAGCAGCCCAACCCGGGTCGCTTTCTTT. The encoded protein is CASSPTRVAFF.

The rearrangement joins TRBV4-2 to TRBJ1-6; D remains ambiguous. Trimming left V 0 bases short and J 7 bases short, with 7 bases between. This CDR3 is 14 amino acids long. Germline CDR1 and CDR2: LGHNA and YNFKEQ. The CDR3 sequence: CASSQELDNSPLHF. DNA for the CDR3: TGTGCCAGCAGCCAAGAACTCGACAATTCACCCCTCCACTTT.

CDR3 amino acids: CASSLTSADTQYF. Here the CDR3 DNA reads TGTGCCAGCAGTCTCACTAGCGCAGATACGCAGTATTTT. This chain connects TRBV27 to TRBJ2-3; 7 nucleotides line up with TRBD2. Trimming cost V 5 bases and J 4 bases; bases outside gene matches: 3. The germline CDR1 and CDR2 sequences are MNHEY and SMNVEV (reference sequence). The CDR3 totals 13 residues.

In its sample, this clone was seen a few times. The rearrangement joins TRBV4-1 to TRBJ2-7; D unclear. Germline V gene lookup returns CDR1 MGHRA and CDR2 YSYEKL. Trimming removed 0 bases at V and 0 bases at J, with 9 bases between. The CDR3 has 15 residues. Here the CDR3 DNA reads TGCGCCAGCAGCCAAGAAGCGCGGAGCTCCTACGAGCAGTACTTC. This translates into CASSQEARSSYEQYF.

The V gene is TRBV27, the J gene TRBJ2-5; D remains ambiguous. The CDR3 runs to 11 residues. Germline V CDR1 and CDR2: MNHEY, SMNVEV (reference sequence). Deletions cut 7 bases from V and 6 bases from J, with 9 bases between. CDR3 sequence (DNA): TGTGCCAGCACCCTAGGGCAGACCCAGTACTTC. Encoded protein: CASTLGQTQYF.

DNA of the CDR3: TGCGCCAGCAGCCAAGATTGGGCAGGGCTCGGGGAGCTGTTTTTT. It is translated as CASSQDWAGLGELFF. The chain employs TRBV4-3 and TRBJ2-2; D might be TRBD1 (5 bases). Germline V gene sequence: CDR1 LGHNA, CDR2 YSLEER. CDR3 length: 15 amino acids. With 0 bases removed from V and 7 bases from J, the gap between germline ends came to 12 bases.

In nucleotides, the CDR3 is TGTGCCAGCAGTTACGGGAGGGGTTCTGGCTACACCTTC. Protein: CASSYGRGSGYTF. The gene calls are TRBV6-5 and TRBJ1-2, with D possibly being TRBD1 (5 bases). The CDR3 runs to 13 residues. Germline values: CDR1 MNHEY, CDR2 SVGAGI. Trimming took off 2 bases at V and 7 bases at J, with 11 bases between the two ends.

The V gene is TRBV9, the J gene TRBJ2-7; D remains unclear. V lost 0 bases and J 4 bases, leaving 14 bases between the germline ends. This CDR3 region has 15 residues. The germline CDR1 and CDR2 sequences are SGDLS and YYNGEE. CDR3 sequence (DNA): TGTGCCAGCAGCGTAGAATCGGACGGACGATACGAGCAGTACTTC. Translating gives CASSVESDGRYEQYF.

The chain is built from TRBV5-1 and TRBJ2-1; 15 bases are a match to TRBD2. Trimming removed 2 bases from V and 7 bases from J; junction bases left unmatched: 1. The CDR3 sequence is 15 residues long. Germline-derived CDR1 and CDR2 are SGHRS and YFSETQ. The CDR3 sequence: CASSFGTSGRNEQFF. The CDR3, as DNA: TGCGCCAGCAGCTTCGGGACTAGCGGGAGGAATGAGCAGTTCTTC.

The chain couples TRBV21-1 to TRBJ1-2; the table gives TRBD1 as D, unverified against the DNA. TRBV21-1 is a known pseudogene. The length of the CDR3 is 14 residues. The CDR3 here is CASKATGEDYGYTF. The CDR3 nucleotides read TGTGCCAGCAAGGCGACAGGGGAAGACTATGGCTACACCTTC.

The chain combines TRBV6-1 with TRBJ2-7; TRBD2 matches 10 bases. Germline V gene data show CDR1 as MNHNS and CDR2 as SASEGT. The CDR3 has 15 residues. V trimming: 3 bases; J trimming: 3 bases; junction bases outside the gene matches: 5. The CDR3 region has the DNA TGTGCCAGCAGTGATTCTAGCGGGAGCTTCTACGAGCAGTACTTC. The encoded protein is CASSDSSGSFYEQYF.

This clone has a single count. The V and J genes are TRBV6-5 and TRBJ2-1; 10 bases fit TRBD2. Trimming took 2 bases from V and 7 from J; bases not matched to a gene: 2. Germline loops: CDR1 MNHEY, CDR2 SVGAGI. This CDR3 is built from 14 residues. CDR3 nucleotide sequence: TGTGCCAGCAGTTACGTGACTAGCGGGAATGAGCAGTTCTTC. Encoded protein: CASSYVTSGNEQFF.

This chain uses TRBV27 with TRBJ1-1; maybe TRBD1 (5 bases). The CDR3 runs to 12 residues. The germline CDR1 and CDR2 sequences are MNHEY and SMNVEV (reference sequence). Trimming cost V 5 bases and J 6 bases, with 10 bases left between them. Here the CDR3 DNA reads TGTGCCAGCAGTAAGGGACTGTCTGAAGCTTTCTTT. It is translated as CASSKGLSEAFF.

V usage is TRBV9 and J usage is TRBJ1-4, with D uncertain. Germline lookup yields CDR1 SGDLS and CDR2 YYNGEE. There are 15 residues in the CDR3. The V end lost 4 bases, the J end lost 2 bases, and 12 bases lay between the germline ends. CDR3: CASSSLGTTNEKLFF. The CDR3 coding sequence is TGTGCCAGCAGCTCCCTCGGCACCACTAATGAAAAACTGTTTTTT.

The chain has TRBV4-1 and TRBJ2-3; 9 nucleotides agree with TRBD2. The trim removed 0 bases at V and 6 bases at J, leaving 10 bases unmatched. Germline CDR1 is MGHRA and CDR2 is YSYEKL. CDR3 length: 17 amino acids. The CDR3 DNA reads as TGCGCCAGCAGCCAAGAGGGGGGACTAGCTGGTTTTGATACGCAGTATTTT. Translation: CASSQEGGLAGFDTQYF.

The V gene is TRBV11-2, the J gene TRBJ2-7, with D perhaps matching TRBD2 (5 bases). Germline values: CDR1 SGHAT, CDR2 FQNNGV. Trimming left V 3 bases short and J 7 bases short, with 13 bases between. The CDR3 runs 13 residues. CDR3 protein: CASSFSETGEQYF. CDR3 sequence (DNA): TGTGCCAGCAGCTTTAGCGAGACGGGGGAGCAGTACTTC.

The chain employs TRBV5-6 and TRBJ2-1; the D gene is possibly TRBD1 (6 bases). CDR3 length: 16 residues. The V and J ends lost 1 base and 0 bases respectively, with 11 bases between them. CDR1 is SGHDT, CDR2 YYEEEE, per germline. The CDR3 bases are TGTGCCAGCAGCTTGATGGGGGCAAGCTCCTACAATGAGCAGTTCTTC. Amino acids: CASSLMGASSYNEQFF.